This T cell receptor (beta chain) was recorded in a study of radiation and T cells in renal cell carcinoma. Whole-study context: Nephrectomy followed 15 Gy stereotactic body radiation by 4 weeks.

On this clone: The antigen is not known.

Study results and limitations: From baseline, blood top tumor clonotypes peaked at 2 weeks post-radiation.

Time point reported: baseline pretreatment blood. The treatment denotes: 15 Gy SBRT to primary tumor, nephrectomy 4 weeks later. The tumor was a clear cell renal cell carcinoma. This CDR3 has 13 residues. Trimming pared 3 bases from V and 4 bases from J, leaving 9 bases between. Per the germline V gene, CDR1 is LNHDA and CDR2 is SQIVND (reference sequence). The method was immunoSEQ multiplex PCR; TCRdb's version includes in-frame clones alone and lacks a portion of them. Among about 130,000 clones listed, roughly 84% were seen once. The genes are TRBV19 and TRBJ1-2; D is unresolved. This clonotype was obtained from a woman aged 45-60 years with renal cell carcinoma. The material sequenced was blood, taken from a patient whose treatment included radiotherapy and nephrectomy. CDR3 nucleotides: TGTGCCAGTAGTATTACGAGTGCCTATGGCTACACCTTC. Its protein product is CASSITSAYGYTF. The variable domain in full, completed from reference TRBV19 and TRBJ1-2, reads DGGITQSPKYLFRKEGQNVTLSCEQNLNHDAMYWYRQDPGQGLRLIYYSQIVNDFQKGDIAEGYSVSREKKESFPLTVTSAQKNPTAFYLCASSITSAYGYTFGSGTRLTVV.